This T cell receptor beta chain was sequenced during a study of blood T cell repertoires in COVID-19. In the study overall: Researchers got acute and convalescent COVID-19 samples from the United States, Italy and Spain. Nucleic acid was either cDNA or gDNA, and it came from T cells, B-cell-depleted T cells, or PBMCs.

Losses at the gene ends were 3 bases for V and 9 bases for J; bases not matched to a gene: 5. Germline CDR1 is SGDLS and CDR2 is YYNGEE. CDR3 length: 13 amino acids. In the study's own analysis: Estimation of nucleated cell counts was performed using reference gene primer amplification. Sequencing was performed with immunoSEQ multiplex PCR; in TCRdb, only in-frame clones are kept and a portion is missing. V, J and clone size were drawn from that table, and D and trimming were deduced from the DNA. The table records a few hundred thousand clones, 87% of them present only once. The chain couples TRBV9 to TRBJ2-1; 8 bases line up with TRBD2. The receptor comes from a woman aged 18-35 years who had recovered from COVID-19. Material for sequencing was peripheral blood. CDR3 sequence: CASSGTSSGEQFF. CDR3 nucleotides: TGTGCCAGCAGCGGGACTAGCTCCGGTGAGCAGTTCTTC.